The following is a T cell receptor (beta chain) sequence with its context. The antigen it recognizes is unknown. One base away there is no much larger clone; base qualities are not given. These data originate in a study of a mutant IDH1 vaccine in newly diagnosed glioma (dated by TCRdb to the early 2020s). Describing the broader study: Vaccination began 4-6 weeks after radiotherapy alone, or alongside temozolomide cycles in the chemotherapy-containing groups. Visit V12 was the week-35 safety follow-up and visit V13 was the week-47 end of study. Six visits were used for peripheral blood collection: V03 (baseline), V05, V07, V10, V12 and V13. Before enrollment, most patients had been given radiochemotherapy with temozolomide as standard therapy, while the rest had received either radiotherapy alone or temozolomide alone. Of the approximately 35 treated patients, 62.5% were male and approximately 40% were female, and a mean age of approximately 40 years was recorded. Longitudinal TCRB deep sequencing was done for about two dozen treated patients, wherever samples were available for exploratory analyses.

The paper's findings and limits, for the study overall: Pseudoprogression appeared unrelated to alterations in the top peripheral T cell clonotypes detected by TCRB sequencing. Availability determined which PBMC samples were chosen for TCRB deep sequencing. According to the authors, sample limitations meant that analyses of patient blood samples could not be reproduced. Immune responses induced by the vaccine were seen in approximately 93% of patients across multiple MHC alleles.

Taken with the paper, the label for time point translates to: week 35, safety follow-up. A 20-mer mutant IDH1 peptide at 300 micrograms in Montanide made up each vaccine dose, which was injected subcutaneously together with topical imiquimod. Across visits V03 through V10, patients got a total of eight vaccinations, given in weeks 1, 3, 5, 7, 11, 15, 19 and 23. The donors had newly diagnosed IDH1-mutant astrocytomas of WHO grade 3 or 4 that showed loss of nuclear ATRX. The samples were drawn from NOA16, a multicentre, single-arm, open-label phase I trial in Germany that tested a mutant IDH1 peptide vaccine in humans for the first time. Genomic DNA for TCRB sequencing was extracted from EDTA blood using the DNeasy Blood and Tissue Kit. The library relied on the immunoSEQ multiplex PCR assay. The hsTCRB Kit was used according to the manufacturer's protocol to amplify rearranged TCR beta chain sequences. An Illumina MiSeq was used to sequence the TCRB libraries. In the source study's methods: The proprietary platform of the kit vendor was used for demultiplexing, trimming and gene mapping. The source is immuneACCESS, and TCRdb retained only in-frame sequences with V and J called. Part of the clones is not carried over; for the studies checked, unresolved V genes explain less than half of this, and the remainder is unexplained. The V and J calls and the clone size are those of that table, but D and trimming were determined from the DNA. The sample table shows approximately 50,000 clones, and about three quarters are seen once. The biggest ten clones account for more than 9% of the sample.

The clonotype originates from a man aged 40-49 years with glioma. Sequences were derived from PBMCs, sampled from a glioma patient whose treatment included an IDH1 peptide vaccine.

The CDR3 protein sequence reads: CASSESRGLQETQYF. The bases read TGTGCCAGCAGTGAATCCAGGGGACTCCAAGAGACCCAGTACTTC. The sequence joins TRBV2 to TRBJ2-5; the D call is possibly TRBD1 or TRBD2, each sharing 6 bases. The CDR3 contains 15 residues, cysteine and phenylalanine counted. Of the read, only the CDR3 DNA is kept; its 45 bases are in frame from base 1. V was cut back by 2 bases and J by 1 base, leaving a gap of 11 bases between them. The germline V gene yields SNHLY for CDR1 and FYNNEI for CDR2.